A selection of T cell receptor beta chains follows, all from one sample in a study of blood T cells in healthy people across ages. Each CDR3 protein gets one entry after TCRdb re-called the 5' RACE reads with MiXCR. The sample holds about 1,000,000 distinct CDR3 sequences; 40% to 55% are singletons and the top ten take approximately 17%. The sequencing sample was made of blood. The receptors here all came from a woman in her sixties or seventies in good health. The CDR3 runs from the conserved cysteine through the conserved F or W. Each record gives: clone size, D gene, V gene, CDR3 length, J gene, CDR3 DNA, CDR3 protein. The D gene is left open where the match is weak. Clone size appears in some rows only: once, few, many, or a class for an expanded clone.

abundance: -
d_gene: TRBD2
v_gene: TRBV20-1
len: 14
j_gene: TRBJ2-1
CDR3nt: TGCAGTGCTTCACTAGCGAAGGCCTACAATGAGCAGTTCTTC
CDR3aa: CSASLAKAYNEQFF

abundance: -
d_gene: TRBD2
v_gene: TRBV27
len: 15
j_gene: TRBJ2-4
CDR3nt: TGTGCCAGCAGTCCCTGGACTAGCGGGAGTAGCATTCAGTACTTC
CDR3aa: CASSPWTSGSSIQYF

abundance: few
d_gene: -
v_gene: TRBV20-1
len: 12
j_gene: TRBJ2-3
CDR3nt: TGCAGTGCCCCAACTGGCACAGATACGCAGTATTTT
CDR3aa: CSAPTGTDTQYF

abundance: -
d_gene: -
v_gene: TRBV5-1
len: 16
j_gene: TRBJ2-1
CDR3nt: TGCGCCAGCAGCTTGGATGGGGCCAGCTCCTACAATGAGCAGTTCTTC
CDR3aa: CASSLDGASSYNEQFF

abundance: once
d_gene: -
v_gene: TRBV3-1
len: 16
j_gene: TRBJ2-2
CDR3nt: TGTGCCAGCAGCCAAGTAGTAACAGGTTGGGCCGGGGAGCTGTTTTTT
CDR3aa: CASSQVVTGWAGELFF

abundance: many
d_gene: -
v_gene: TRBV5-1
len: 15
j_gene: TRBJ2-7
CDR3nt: TGCGCCAGCAGCCCCGACACGGGGAGAGTCTACGAGCAGTACTTC
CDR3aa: CASSPDTGRVYEQYF

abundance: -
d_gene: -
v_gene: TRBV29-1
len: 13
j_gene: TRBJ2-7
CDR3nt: TGCAGCGTTGTTGAGGGCAGAACCTACGAGCAGTACTTC
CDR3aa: CSVVEGRTYEQYF

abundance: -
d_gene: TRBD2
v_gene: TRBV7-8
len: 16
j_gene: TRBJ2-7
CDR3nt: TGTGCCAGCAGCCTGACGTCTCTAGCGGGGGCCGACGAGCAGTACTTC
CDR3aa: CASSLTSLAGADEQYF

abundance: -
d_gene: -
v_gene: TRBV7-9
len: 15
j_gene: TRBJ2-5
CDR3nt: TGTGCCAGCAGCTTAGATACGGGGGTCCAAGAGACCCAGTACTTC
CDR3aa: CASSLDTGVQETQYF

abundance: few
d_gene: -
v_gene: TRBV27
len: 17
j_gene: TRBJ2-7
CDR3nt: TGTGCCAGTCCCCGTCAAGGGGGGCCTAGGAGCTCCTACGAGCAGTACTTC
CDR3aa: CASPRQGGPRSSYEQYF

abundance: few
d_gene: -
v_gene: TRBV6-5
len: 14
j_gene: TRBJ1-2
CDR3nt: TGTGCCAGCAGTTCCAAGGATTTGGACGGGGGCTACACCTTC
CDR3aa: CASSSKDLDGGYTF

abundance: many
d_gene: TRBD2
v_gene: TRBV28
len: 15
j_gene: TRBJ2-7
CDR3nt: TGTGCCAGCAGTTTATCGGCGGGAGGGATCTACGAGCAGTACTTC
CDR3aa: CASSLSAGGIYEQYF

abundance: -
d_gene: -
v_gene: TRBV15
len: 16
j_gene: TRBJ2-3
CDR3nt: TGTGCCACCAGCACATGGGACTTACTAGCAACAGATACGCAGTATTTT
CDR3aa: CATSTWDLLATDTQYF

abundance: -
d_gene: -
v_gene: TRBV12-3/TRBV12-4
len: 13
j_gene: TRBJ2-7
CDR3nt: TGTGCCAGCAGTTTTCAGAGTTTCGACGAGCAGTACTTC
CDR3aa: CASSFQSFDEQYF

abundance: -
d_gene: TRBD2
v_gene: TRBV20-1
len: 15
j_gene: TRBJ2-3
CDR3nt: TGCAGTGCTAACCTAGCGGGAAGGCGCACAGATACGCAGTATTTT
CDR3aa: CSANLAGRRTDTQYF

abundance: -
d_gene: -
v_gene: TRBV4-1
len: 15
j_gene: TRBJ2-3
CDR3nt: TGCGCCAGCAGCCAAGCACTAGTTGCCACAGATACGCAGTATTTT
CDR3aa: CASSQALVATDTQYF

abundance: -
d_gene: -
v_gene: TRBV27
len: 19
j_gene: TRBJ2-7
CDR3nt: TGTGCCAGCAGTTTAGAGGTTGGGTCGGGCGTAAATCGACCCCACGAGCAGTACTTC
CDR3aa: CASSLEVGSGVNRPHEQYF

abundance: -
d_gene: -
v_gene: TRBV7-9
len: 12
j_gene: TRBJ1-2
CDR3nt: TGTGCCAGCAGTCAAGGACAGAGGCGCTACACCTTC
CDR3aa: CASSQGQRRYTF

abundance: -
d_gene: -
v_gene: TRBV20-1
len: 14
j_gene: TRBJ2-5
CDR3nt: TGCAGTGCTAGGGGGACCCGCCCGGAAGAGACCCAGTACTTC
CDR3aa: CSARGTRPEETQYF

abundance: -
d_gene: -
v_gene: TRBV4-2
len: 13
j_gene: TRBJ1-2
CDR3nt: TGTGCCAGCAGCCAAGAGGGCACAGACGGCTACACCTTC
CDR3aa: CASSQEGTDGYTF

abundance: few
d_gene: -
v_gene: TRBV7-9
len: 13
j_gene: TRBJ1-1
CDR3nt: TGTGCCAGCAGCCCGGGGGCCTACACTGAAGCTTTCTTT
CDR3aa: CASSPGAYTEAFF

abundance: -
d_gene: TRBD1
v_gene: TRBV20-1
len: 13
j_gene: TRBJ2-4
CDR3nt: TGCAGTGCACAGGGACAGGGGGCAGGGAAGCAGTACTTC
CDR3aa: CSAQGQGAGKQYF

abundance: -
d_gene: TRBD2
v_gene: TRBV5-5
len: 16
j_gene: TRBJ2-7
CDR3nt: TGTGCCAGCAGCCTTGGACTAGCGAGGACCTACAATGAGCAGTACTTC
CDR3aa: CASSLGLARTYNEQYF

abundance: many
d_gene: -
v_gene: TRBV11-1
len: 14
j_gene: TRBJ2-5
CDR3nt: TGTGCCAGCAGTGCGGGACAAGGGATGGAGACCCAGTACTTC
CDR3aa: CASSAGQGMETQYF

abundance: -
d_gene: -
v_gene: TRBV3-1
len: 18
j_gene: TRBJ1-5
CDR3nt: TGTGCCAGCAGCCAACATCCTCCCGGGACCCAGCCAAATCAGCCCCAGCATTTT
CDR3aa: CASSQHPPGTQPNQPQHF

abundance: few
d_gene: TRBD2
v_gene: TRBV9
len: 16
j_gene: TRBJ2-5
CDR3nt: TGTGCCAGCAGCGAGGGAGGGACTAGCGGGAGGGCCATCCAGTACTTC
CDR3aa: CASSEGGTSGRAIQYF

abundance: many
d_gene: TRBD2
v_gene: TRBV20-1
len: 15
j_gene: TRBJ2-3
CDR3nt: TGCAGTAAACTAGCGGGAGGTCCGGGCGCAGATACGCAGTATTTT
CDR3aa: CSKLAGGPGADTQYF

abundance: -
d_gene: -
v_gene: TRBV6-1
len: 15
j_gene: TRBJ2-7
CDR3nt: TGTGCCAGCAGTGAATTTGGGGGATCCTACAATGAGCAGTACTTC
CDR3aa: CASSEFGGSYNEQYF

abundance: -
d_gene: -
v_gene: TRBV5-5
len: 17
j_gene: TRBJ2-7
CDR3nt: TGTGCCAGCAGCCCGGTACTATTGGGGCCAGGGGCCTACGAGCAGTACTTC
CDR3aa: CASSPVLLGPGAYEQYF

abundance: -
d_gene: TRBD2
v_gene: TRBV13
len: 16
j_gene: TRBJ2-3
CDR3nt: TGTGCCAGCAGCTTGGAGACTAGCGGGGATACAGATACGCAGTATTTT
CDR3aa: CASSLETSGDTDTQYF

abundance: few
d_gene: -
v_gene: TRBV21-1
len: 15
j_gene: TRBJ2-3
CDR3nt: TGTGCCAGCAGCGCGGGAAGGCAGGGGCAAGATACGCAGTATTTT
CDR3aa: CASSAGRQGQDTQYF

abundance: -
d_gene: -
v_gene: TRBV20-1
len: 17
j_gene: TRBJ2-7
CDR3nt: TGCAGTGCTACAAAATCCTCGGTGGGGTATCACTCCTACGAGCAGTACTTC
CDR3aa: CSATKSSVGYHSYEQYF

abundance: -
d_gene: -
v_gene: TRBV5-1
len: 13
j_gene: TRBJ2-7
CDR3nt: TGCGCCAGCAGCTGGGCTGGGTACTACGAGCAGTACTTC
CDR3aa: CASSWAGYYEQYF

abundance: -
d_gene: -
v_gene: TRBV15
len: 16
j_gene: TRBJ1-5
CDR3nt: TGTGCCACCCGCACATCCGGGGGGGGCTTGGTTCAGCCCCAGCATTTT
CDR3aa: CATRTSGGGLVQPQHF

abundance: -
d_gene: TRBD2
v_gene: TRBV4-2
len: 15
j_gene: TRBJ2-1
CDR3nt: TGTGCCAGCAGCCAAGATAGCGGGGGGGCCAATGAGCAGTTCTTC
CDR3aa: CASSQDSGGANEQFF

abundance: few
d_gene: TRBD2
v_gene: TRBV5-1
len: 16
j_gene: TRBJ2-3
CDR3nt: TGCGCCAGCAGCTTGGAACCTAGCGGGTCCACAGATACGCAGTATTTT
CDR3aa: CASSLEPSGSTDTQYF

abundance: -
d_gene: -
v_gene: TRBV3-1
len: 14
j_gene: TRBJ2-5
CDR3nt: TGTGCCAGCAGCCACGAAGCTACCCAAGAGACCCAGTACTTC
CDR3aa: CASSHEATQETQYF

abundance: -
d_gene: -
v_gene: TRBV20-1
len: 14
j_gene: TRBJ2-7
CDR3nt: TGCAGTGCCGCAGGGGGGACTTTCCCCTACGAGCAGTACTTC
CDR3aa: CSAAGGTFPYEQYF

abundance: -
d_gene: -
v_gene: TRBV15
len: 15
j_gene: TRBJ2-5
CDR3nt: TGTGCCACCAGCAGGGACCTTGGTGGATCGGAGACCCAGTACTTC
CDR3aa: CATSRDLGGSETQYF

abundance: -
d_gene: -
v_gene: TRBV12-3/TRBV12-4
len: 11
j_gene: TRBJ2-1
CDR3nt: TGTGCCAGCAGTTCCTATTTCTGGCAGTTCTTC
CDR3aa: CASSSYFWQFF

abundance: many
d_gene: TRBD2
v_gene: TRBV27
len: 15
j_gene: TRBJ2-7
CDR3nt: TGTGCCAGCAGTTTATCGGCTAGCGGTCGATACGAGCAGTACTTC
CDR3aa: CASSLSASGRYEQYF

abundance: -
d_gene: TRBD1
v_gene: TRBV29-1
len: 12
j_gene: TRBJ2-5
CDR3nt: TGCAGCGCTGACAGGGGCTCAGAGACCCAGTACTTC
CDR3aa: CSADRGSETQYF

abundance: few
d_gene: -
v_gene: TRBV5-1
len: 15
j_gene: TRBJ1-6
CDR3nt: TGCGCCAGCAGCTTGGCGGGGACTTATAATTCACCCCTCCACTTT
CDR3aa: CASSLAGTYNSPLHF

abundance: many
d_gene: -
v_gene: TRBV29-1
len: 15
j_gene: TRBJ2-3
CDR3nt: TGCAGCGTTGGAGGGGGTCTTTTTGGCACAGATACGCAGTATTTT
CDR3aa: CSVGGGLFGTDTQYF

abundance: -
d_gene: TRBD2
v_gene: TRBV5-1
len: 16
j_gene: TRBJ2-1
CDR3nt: TGCGCCAGCAGCTCCCAAGCTAGCGGGAGGTTTAATGAGCAGTTCTTC
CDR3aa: CASSSQASGRFNEQFF

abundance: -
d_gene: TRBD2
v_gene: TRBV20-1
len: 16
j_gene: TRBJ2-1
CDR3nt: TGCAGTGCTAGAGATCGGGAGGGACTAGCGGGAAAATTGCAGTTCTTC
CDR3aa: CSARDREGLAGKLQFF

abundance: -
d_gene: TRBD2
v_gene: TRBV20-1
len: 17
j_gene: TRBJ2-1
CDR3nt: TGCAGTGCTAGAGGTACAGATGCGGGAGTCGTCTACAATGAGCAGTTCTTC
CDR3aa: CSARGTDAGVVYNEQFF

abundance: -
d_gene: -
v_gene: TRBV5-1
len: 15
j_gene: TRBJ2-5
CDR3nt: TGCGCCAGCAGCTTGTTTGGACGGAACCAAGAGACCCAGTACTTC
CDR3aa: CASSLFGRNQETQYF

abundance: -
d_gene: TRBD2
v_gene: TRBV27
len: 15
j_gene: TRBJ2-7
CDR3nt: TGTGCCAGCAGACCGAGCGGGGGGGGCTCCTACGAGCAGTACTTC
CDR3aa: CASRPSGGGSYEQYF

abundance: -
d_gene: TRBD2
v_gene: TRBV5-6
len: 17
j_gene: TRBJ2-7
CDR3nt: TGTGCCAGCAGCTTAGGTCCCGGGACTAGCGTCGGCTACGAGCAGTACTTC
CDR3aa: CASSLGPGTSVGYEQYF

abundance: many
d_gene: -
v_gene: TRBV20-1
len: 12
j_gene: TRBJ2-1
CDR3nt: TGCAGTGCGATGGGAGGAGGGGATGAGCAGTTCTTC
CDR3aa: CSAMGGGDEQFF

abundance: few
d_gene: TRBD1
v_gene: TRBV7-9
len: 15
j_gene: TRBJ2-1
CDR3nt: TGTGCCAGCAGCACCACAGGGGCCTCCATTAATGAGCAGTTCTTC
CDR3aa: CASSTTGASINEQFF

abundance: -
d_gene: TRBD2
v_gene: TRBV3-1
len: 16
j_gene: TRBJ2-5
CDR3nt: TGTGCCAGCAGCCAAGAGGGAGGGGCAGTTCAAGAGACCCTGTACTTC
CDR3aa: CASSQEGGAVQETLYF